This is a list of T cell receptor beta chains from one sample in a study of blood T cells in healthy people across ages. TCRdb redid the calling of the 5' RACE reads with MiXCR, one entry per CDR3 protein. The repertoire has hundreds of thousands of distinct CDR3 sequences, approximately 52% of them found once; the top ten carry about 13%. The material sequenced was blood. These receptors originate from a woman aged 80 or over in good health. CDR3s include the opening cysteine and the closing phenylalanine or tryptophan. A D gene is named only where the DNA matches it firmly. Clone size is stated in some rows and not others, as once, few, many or a class when expanded.

CDR3 protein	CDR3 DNA	D gene	clone size	J gene	V gene
CASTDRANYGYTF	TGTGCCAGCACCGACAGGGCGAACTATGGCTACACCTTC	TRBD1	NA	TRBJ1-2	TRBV12-3/TRBV12-4
CSASKKTSGSSYNEQFF	TGCAGTGCTTCGAAAAAGACTAGCGGGAGCTCCTACAATGAGCAGTTCTTC	TRBD2	few	TRBJ2-1	TRBV20-1
CASSSEQGPYEQYF	TGTGCCAGCAGCTCGGAGCAGGGACCCTACGAGCAGTACTTC	NA	NA	TRBJ2-7	TRBV11-2
CASSGGEPSGANVLTF	TGTGCCAGCAGCGGGGGGGAACCTTCTGGGGCCAACGTCCTGACTTTC	NA	NA	TRBJ2-6	TRBV9
CASRGQGFGTQYF	TGTGCCAGCAGGGGACAGGGGTTCGGGACCCAGTACTTC	TRBD1	NA	TRBJ2-5	TRBV7-9
CASSVNQETQYF	TGTGCCAGCAGTGTCAACCAAGAGACCCAGTACTTC	NA	NA	TRBJ2-5	TRBV2
CAGSLERSGEQYF	TGCGCCGGCAGCTTGGAACGTTCTGGTGAGCAGTACTTC	NA	NA	TRBJ2-5	TRBV5-1
CASSDRAQYF	TGTGCCAGCAGTGATCGGGCTCAGTACTTC	NA	NA	TRBJ2-7	TRBV2
CASSLDSRNGYTF	TGTGCCAGCAGCTTAGATAGCCGGAATGGCTACACCTTC	NA	NA	TRBJ1-2	TRBV7-3
CASSQLPGRKSSYNSPLHF	TGTGCCAGCAGCCAACTCCCGGGACGCAAGAGCTCCTATAATTCACCCCTCCACTTT	NA	NA	TRBJ1-6	TRBV3-1
CASSQTTGENTYGYTF	TGTGCCAGCAGCCAAACGACAGGGGAGAATACCTATGGCTACACCTTC	TRBD1	few	TRBJ1-2	TRBV4-2
CASSYGLDGEQFF	TGTGCCAGCAGCTACGGACTAGACGGTGAGCAGTTCTTC	TRBD2	NA	TRBJ2-1	TRBV7-3
CAISSQGTVGYEQYF	TGTGCCATCAGTTCACAGGGGACCGTGGGCTACGAGCAGTACTTC	TRBD1	NA	TRBJ2-7	TRBV10-3
CASSAPGTSGLNEQFF	TGTGCCAGCAGCGCGCCCGGGACTAGCGGCCTGAATGAGCAGTTCTTC	TRBD2	once	TRBJ2-1	TRBV9
CATDDPDTQNF	TGTGCCACAGACGACCCAGATACGCAGAATTTT	NA	NA	TRBJ2-3	TRBV2
CASSLYGWPSGANVLTF	TGTGCCAGCAGCCTCTATGGCTGGCCCTCTGGGGCCAACGTCCTGACTTTC	NA	NA	TRBJ2-6	TRBV9
CASSLRGTNYGYTF	TGTGCCAGCAGTTTAAGAGGGACAAACTATGGCTACACCTTC	NA	NA	TRBJ1-2	TRBV27
CSAGEGGSSGVYEQYF	TGCAGTGCTGGAGAGGGTGGGTCTTCGGGAGTTTACGAGCAGTACTTC	NA	once	TRBJ2-7	TRBV20-1
CSAAQGPTYEQYF	TGCAGTGCCGCCCAAGGCCCGACCTACGAGCAGTACTTC	NA	many	TRBJ2-7	TRBV20-1
CASSSLVLNPHNEQFF	TGTGCCAGCAGCTCGCTGGTCCTAAACCCCCACAATGAGCAGTTCTTC	NA	NA	TRBJ2-1	TRBV5-5
CASSLKGQGTQETQYF	TGTGCCAGCAGCTTGAAGGGACAGGGAACTCAAGAGACCCAGTACTTC	TRBD1	NA	TRBJ2-5	TRBV7-3
CATLPQAGTGLGAFF	TGTGCCACCCTACCGCAGGCGGGGACGGGGCTGGGAGCTTTCTTT	NA	NA	TRBJ1-1	TRBV15
CASSLTSGNPTQYF	TGTGCCAGCAGTTTGACTAGCGGGAACCCTACGCAGTATTTT	TRBD2	once	TRBJ2-3	TRBV27
CASSLIGTSLSGNEQFF	TGTGCCAGCAGTTTAATAGGGACTAGCCTTTCGGGCAATGAGCAGTTCTTC	TRBD2	NA	TRBJ2-1	TRBV27
CASSETGLAGGGGTQYF	TGTGCCAGCAGTGAAACCGGACTAGCGGGAGGGGGAGGTACGCAGTATTTT	TRBD2	NA	TRBJ2-3	TRBV2
CSVELDRGRTGELFF	TGCAGCGTTGAACTAGACAGGGGGCGAACCGGGGAGCTGTTTTTT	TRBD1	NA	TRBJ2-2	TRBV29-1
CASSDNGQGGPPHF	TGTGCCAGCAGTGACAACGGACAGGGAGGACCCCCCCACTTT	TRBD1	NA	TRBJ1-6	TRBV6-5
CASSQVMTGAGGETQYF	TGCGCCAGCAGCCAAGTTATGACAGGGGCCGGCGGAGAGACCCAGTACTTC	TRBD1	few	TRBJ2-5	TRBV4-1
CASSLAAEEETQYF	TGCGCCAGCAGCTTGGCGGCAGAAGAAGAGACCCAGTACTTC	NA	many	TRBJ2-5	TRBV5-1
CASLPRRNGTFNYGYTF	TGTGCCAGCCTCCCTAGGAGGAACGGCACATTTAACTATGGCTACACCTTC	NA	NA	TRBJ1-2	TRBV7-3
CASRSGTGSNEQYF	TGTGCCAGTCGGTCCGGGACAGGGTCCAACGAGCAGTACTTC	TRBD1	NA	TRBJ2-7	TRBV12-3/TRBV12-4
CASRGGLQETQYF	TGTGCCAGCCGTGGGGGACTACAAGAGACCCAGTACTTC	TRBD2	many	TRBJ2-5	TRBV18
CACGTNTNEKLFF	TGTGCCTGTGGAACGAACACTAATGAAAAACTGTTTTTT	NA	NA	TRBJ1-4	TRBV7-2
CASWGDYGYTF	TGTGCCAGCTGGGGTGATTATGGCTACACCTTC	NA	NA	TRBJ1-2	TRBV28
CASSFRNLYNEQFF	TGTGCCAGCAGTTTCAGAAACTTGTACAATGAGCAGTTCTTC	NA	NA	TRBJ2-1	TRBV12-3/TRBV12-4
CAWSVQQTTQYF	TGTGCCTGGAGTGTACAGCAGACAACGCAGTATTTT	NA	few	TRBJ2-3	TRBV30
CSVLIGGRQPQHF	TGCAGCGTTCTCATTGGAGGGCGGCAGCCCCAGCATTTT	NA	many	TRBJ1-5	TRBV29-1
CASSPTQNYNEQYF	TGCGCCAGCAGCCCCACCCAGAATTACAATGAGCAGTACTTC	NA	few	TRBJ2-7	TRBV5-1
CSARSSGGALGTDTQYF	TGCAGTGCTAGATCTAGCGGGGGGGCCCTGGGCACAGATACGCAGTATTTT	TRBD2	NA	TRBJ2-3	TRBV20-1
CSAGRGQNLYNSPLHF	TGCAGTGCTGGCCGGGGTCAAAACCTTTATAATTCACCCCTCCACTTT	NA	many	TRBJ1-6	TRBV20-1
CASSSVGSNYGYTF	TGTGCCAGCAGTTCCGTTGGGAGTAACTATGGCTACACCTTC	NA	many	TRBJ1-2	TRBV12-3/TRBV12-4
CASSLEGLAGPAYNEQFF	TGCGCCAGCAGCTTGGAAGGACTAGCGGGGCCGGCATACAATGAGCAGTTCTTC	TRBD2	many	TRBJ2-1	TRBV5-1
CASSTSTGEHSPLHF	TGTGCCAGTAGTACTAGTACAGGGGAGCATTCACCCCTCCACTTT	TRBD1	NA	TRBJ1-6	TRBV19
CASKSGIAVYETQYF	TGTGCCAGCAAAAGCGGGATCGCCGTTTACGAGACCCAGTACTTC	TRBD2	few	TRBJ2-5	TRBV9
CASSPPKHAANTGELFF	TGTGCCAGCAGCCCCCCCAAGCACGCAGCGAACACCGGGGAGCTGTTTTTT	NA	NA	TRBJ2-2	TRBV9
CASSLAPIYEQYF	TGTGCCAGCAGTTTAGCACCGATTTATGAGCAGTACTTC	NA	NA	TRBJ2-7	TRBV28
CASSYATHSYEQYF	TGTGCCAGCAGCTACGCTACCCACTCCTACGAGCAGTACTTC	NA	NA	TRBJ2-7	TRBV6-5
CASSPELLFYNEQFF	TGCGCCAGCAGCCCCGAGCTACTCTTCTACAATGAGCAGTTCTTC	NA	NA	TRBJ2-1	TRBV4-3
CASSLYAGEDTQYF	TGCGCCAGCAGCTTGTACGCGGGAGAAGATACGCAGTATTTT	TRBD2	few	TRBJ2-3	TRBV5-1
CASSQNWAAGEQFF	TGCGCCAGCAGCCAAAATTGGGCTGCGGGCGAGCAGTTCTTC	NA	NA	TRBJ2-1	TRBV4-1
CSVESGTGVLNEQFF	TGCAGCGTTGAGTCCGGGACAGGGGTTCTCAATGAGCAGTTCTTC	TRBD1	NA	TRBJ2-1	TRBV29-1
CASSYSTSGGLNTQYF	TGTGCCAGCAGTTACTCGACTAGCGGGGGGTTGAATACGCAGTATTTT	TRBD2	NA	TRBJ2-3	TRBV6-5